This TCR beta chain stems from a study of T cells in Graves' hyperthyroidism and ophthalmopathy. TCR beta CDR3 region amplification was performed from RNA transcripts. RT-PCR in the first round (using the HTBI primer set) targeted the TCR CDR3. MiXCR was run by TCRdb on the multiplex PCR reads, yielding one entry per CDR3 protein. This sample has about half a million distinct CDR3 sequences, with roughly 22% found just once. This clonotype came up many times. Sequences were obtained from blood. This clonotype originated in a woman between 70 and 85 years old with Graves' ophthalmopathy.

The CDR3 protein is CASSFGSRDTQYF. The CDR3 coding sequence is TGCGCCAGCAGCTTTGGTTCAAGGGATACGCAGTATTTT. J is TRBJ2-3 and V is TRBV5-1; D is ambiguous. Germline-derived CDR1 and CDR2 are SGHRS and YFSETQ. The CDR3 has 13 residues. V lost 2 bases and J lost 6, with 10 bases in between.